The 14 T cell receptor beta chains listed next were all sequenced from one sample in a study of CD8 T cells in ankylosing spondylitis. Findings and caveats of the study: A TCR beta motif made of several highly homologous variants seemed typical of ankylosing spondylitis blood.

Each CDR3 protein is one row after TCRdb ran MiXCR on the 5' RACE reads. The data show about 540,000 distinct CDR3 sequences, with approximately 12% seen just once and nearly 7% held by the top ten. What these receptors recognize is not known. Sequences were obtained from blood, either unsorted or a sorted T cell fraction (not recorded which). The receptors shown here come from a male donor with ankylosing spondylitis.

J is TRBJ1-5 and V is TRBV20-1; 9 bases agree with TRBD1. This CDR3 region has 17 residues. V was pared by 0 bases and J by 5 bases, with 11 bases of the junction left unmatched. Germline loops: CDR1 DFQATT, CDR2 SNEGSKA (reference sequence). The CDR3 DNA reads TGCAGTGCTAGAGAGATTCGGGGACAGGGCGACGATCAGCCCCAGCATTTT. It encodes CSAREIRGQGDDQPQHF.

CDR3 nucleotides: TGCAGTGCGCTGACAGCACCAAATAGCAATCAGCCCCAGCATTTT. This translates into CSALTAPNSNQPQHF. The chain links TRBV20-1 to TRBJ1-5; weak D call: TRBD1 (5 bases). The CDR3 is made up of 15 amino acids. CDR1 is DFQATT and CDR2 is SNEGSKA in the germline V gene (reference sequence). Trimming left V 6 bases short and J 0 bases short, with 15 bases between.

This clonotype was counted a single time. V and J are TRBV9 and TRBJ2-2; tentative D call: TRBD2 (5 bases). The CDR3 length is 15 residues. Germline CDR1 SGDLS, CDR2 YYNGEE. V was trimmed by 0 bases and J by 0 bases, leaving 6 bases between them. The CDR3 sequence is CASSVGRANTGELFF. The CDR3 DNA sequence: TGTGCCAGCAGCGTAGGGCGGGCGAACACCGGGGAGCTGTTTTTT.

This clonotype was recorded at least ten times. The CDR3 reads CASSLGAGGATQYF. The CDR3 region has the DNA TGTGCCAGCAGTTTAGGAGCGGGAGGCGCGACCCAGTACTTC. The J gene is TRBJ2-5, the V gene TRBV12-3 or TRBV12-4, with 9 nucleotides matching TRBD2. J gave up 7 bases and V 1 base, and 4 bases lay outside the gene matches. CDR3 size: 14 residues.

This clonotype was counted only a few times. The rearrangement joins TRBV20-1 to TRBJ2-1, with TRBD2 identical over 12 bases. Losses at the gene ends were 1 base for V and 9 bases for J; bases not matched to a gene: 7. Looked up from germline, CDR1 is DFQATT and CDR2 is SNEGSKA (reference sequence). The CDR3 has 15 amino acids. DNA for the CDR3: TGCAGTGCTAGAGGGGGTCTAGCGGGAGGGCCTGAGCAGTTCTTC. It translates to CSARGGLAGGPEQFF.

V and J are TRBV20-1 and TRBJ2-3; D remains unclear. Looked up from germline, CDR1 is DFQATT and CDR2 is SNEGSKA (reference sequence). V lost 3 bases, J lost 0 bases, and 7 bases lay in between. The CDR3 contains 13 residues. CDR3 in amino acids: CSARTRSTDTQYF. The CDR3 DNA follows: TGCAGTGCTAGGACTCGTAGCACAGATACGCAGTATTTT.

The rearrangement links TRBV15 to TRBJ1-5; D gene uncertain. The CDR3 contains 13 residues. CDR1 is LNHNV, CDR2 YYDKDF, per germline (reference sequence). Trimming removed 5 bases from V and 4 bases from J, with 9 bases in between. The CDR3 protein is CATSLLLNQPQHF. The DNA for the CDR3 is TGTGCCACCAGCCTTTTGTTGAATCAGCCCCAGCATTTT.

The CDR3 protein is CASWWGINTGELFF. The DNA of the CDR3 is TGTGCCAGCTGGTGGGGGATTAACACCGGGGAGCTGTTTTTT. V is TRBV2 and J is TRBJ2-2; D tentatively fits TRBD1 or TRBD2 (5 bases each). Germline CDR1 reads SNHLY; CDR2 reads FYNNEI. With 8 bases removed from V and 2 bases from J, the gap between germline ends came to 12 bases. CDR3 size: 14 residues.

CDR3 protein: CASRRTTSGSYEQYF. In DNA, the CDR3 is TGTGCCAGCCGCCGGACGACTAGCGGCTCCTACGAGCAGTACTTC. The chain uses TRBV6-1 and TRBJ2-7; 9 bases match TRBD2. The germline V gene has CDR1 MNHNS and CDR2 SASEGT. V was clipped by 8 bases and J by 0 bases; unmatched bases: 8. This CDR3 is 15 amino acids long.

A few counts support this clonotype. The chain carries TRBV7-9 and TRBJ1-3, with D unclear. Germline lookup yields CDR1 SEHNR and CDR2 FQNEAQ (reference sequence). Trimming left V 2 bases short and J 7 bases short, with 21 bases between. The CDR3 spans 17 residues. The DNA of the CDR3 is TGTGCCAGCAGCTTAACTGCAAGGGTTTCGGCTACGAACACCATATATTTT. As protein: CASSLTARVSATNTIYF.

This clonotype was counted a few times. The chain has TRBV7-9 and TRBJ2-1; no reliable D call. The germline V gene encodes CDR1 SEHNR and CDR2 FQNEAQ (reference sequence). The CDR3 sequence is 17 residues long. V was clipped by 1 base and J by 2 bases, with 15 bases between them. In DNA, the CDR3 is TGTGCCAGCAGCTTAGAGACCCTAGTAGTAGCCTACAATGAGCAGTTCTTC. Translation: CASSLETLVVAYNEQFF.

This clonotype came up many times. The chain uses TRBV18 and TRBJ2-7, with 11 bases aligning to TRBD1. Germline V gene sequence: CDR1 KGHSH, CDR2 LQKENI. The CDR3 runs 13 residues. V lost 3 bases, J lost 6 bases, and 1 base stayed unmatched. CDR3 sequence: CASSPGQGGEQYV. The CDR3 DNA reads TGTGCCAGCTCACCGGGACAGGGGGGCGAGCAGTACGTC.

This chain joins TRBV24-1 and TRBJ2-2; 14 nucleotides line up with TRBD2. The germline gives CDR1 KGHDR, CDR2 SFDVKD. This CDR3 spans 17 amino acids. Trimming at V came to 4 bases and at J to 5 bases, leaving 5 bases not matched to a gene. CDR3 in amino acids: CATSDTRTSGRTGELFF. CDR3 bases: TGTGCCACCAGTGACACTCGGACTAGCGGGAGGACCGGGGAGCTGTTTTTT.

This clonotype has a count of ten or more. The chain recombines TRBV29-1 with TRBJ2-3; 10 nucleotides agree with TRBD2. CDR3 length: 14 amino acids. V lost 3 bases, J lost 3 bases, and 3 bases stayed unmatched. Looked up from germline, CDR1 is SQVTM and CDR2 is ANQGSEA. CDR3 in DNA: TGCAGCGTTGATCTAGCGGGAGTTACAGATACGCAGTATTTT. Protein: CSVDLAGVTDTQYF.